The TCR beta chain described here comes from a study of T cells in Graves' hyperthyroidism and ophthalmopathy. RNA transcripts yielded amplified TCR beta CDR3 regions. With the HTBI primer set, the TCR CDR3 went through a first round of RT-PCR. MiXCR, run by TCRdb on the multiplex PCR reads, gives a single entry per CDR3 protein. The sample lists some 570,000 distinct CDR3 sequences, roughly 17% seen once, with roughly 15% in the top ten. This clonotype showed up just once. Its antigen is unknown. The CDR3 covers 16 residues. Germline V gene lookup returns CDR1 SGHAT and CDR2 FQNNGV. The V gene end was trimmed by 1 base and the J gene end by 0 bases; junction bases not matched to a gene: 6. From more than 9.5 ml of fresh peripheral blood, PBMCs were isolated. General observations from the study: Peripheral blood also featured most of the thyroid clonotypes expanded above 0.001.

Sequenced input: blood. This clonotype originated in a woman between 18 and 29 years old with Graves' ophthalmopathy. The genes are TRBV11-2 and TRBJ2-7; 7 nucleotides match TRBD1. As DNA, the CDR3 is TGTGCCAGCAGCTTAGTCCAGGGGACAGTCTCCTACGAGCAGTACTTC. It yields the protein CASSLVQGTVSYEQYF.